This entry describes one T cell receptor (beta chain). The conserved phenylalanine or tryptophan is not found at the CDR3 terminus, so this likely reflects a read error. The limits of the CDR3 on the DNA are not certain, so only TCRdb's listed CDR3 is given. The CDR3 length is 15 residues, termini included. Per the germline V gene, CDR1 is SGHAT and CDR2 is FQNNGV. This specimen belongs to a study of tumor-infiltrating lymphocytes in primary liver carcinoma. The study co-extracted DNA and RNA from 20-30 mg of unsorted bulk tissue. Chronic HBV infection affected patients, none of whom had received treatment. The template, roughly 550 ng total RNA, yielded TCR beta cDNA made with a constant-region primer. Modified slightly, ARM-PCR produced TCR beta libraries over three nested multiplex PCR rounds. TRBV1-TRBV30 forward primers and a C-beta reverse primer were used in the first two PCR rounds, which each ran for about 9 cycles. TCRdb ran MiXCR on the multiplex PCR reads and lists one entry per CDR3 protein. The table shows about 100,000 distinct CDR3 sequences, with under 70% occurring only once.

Sequencing was performed on liver tumor tissue from sampling region 2. As to subset: tumor region T2, inferior pole. The source of this sequence is a woman aged 60-70 years with primary liver carcinoma and hepatitis B virus infection. The gene calls are TRBV11-2 and TRBJ2-3; the table assigns TRBD2, which was not confirmed against the DNA. CDR3 protein: CVSSLIGSGRNTHYY.